The rows below give T cell receptor beta chains drawn from one sample of a study of CD8 T cells in Susac syndrome. TCRdb re-derived calls from the immunoSEQ multiplex PCR reads in MiXCR, one entry per CDR3 protein. The sample shows about 210,000 distinct CDR3 sequences, roughly 92% of them seen only once. Sequenced input: CD4+ T cells from PBMCs. Receptors originate from a human donor in good health. Each CDR3 is given with its conserved first and last residue. The D gene is left open where the match is weak. Rows may omit the clone size; those that give it use once, few, many or a size class.

D gene | clone size | J gene | V gene | CDR3 protein | CDR3 DNA
NA | NA | TRBJ1-1 | TRBV5-6 | CASTLRLRNTEAFF | TGTGCCAGCACCCTTCGGTTGAGAAACACTGAAGCTTTCTTT
NA | NA | TRBJ2-1 | TRBV19 | CASSGASSYNEQFF | TGTGCCAGTAGCGGGGCGTCATCCTACAATGAGCAGTTCTTC
TRBD1 | NA | TRBJ2-6 | TRBV6-2/TRBV6-3 | CASSYLGQGSGANVLTF | TGTGCCAGCAGTTACCTGGGACAGGGGTCTGGGGCCAACGTCCTGACTTTC
NA | NA | TRBJ1-2 | TRBV7-2 | CASTTSRAAYGYTF | TGTGCCAGCACCACAAGTCGAGCTGCCTATGGCTACACCTTC
NA | NA | TRBJ1-1 | TRBV3-1 | CASSVQYGGTEAFF | TGTGCCAGCAGTGTACAATACGGAGGAACTGAAGCTTTCTTT
NA | NA | TRBJ1-1 | TRBV30 | CAWSSPVRGRGDTEAFF | TGTGCCTGGAGTTCTCCGGTCCGGGGGCGGGGGGACACTGAAGCTTTCTTT
NA | NA | TRBJ2-5 | TRBV7-9 | CASSLAVGQETQYF | TGTGCCAGCAGCTTAGCTGTAGGTCAAGAGACCCAGTACTTC
NA | NA | TRBJ1-6 | TRBV23-1 | CASSQSAGRSSPLHF | TGCGCCAGCAGTCAATCGGCGGGAAGGAGTTCACCCCTCCACTTT
NA | once | TRBJ2-1 | TRBV3-1 | CASSSGIRVGEQFF | TGTGCCAGCAGCTCGGGGATACGGGTGGGTGAGCAGTTCTTC
NA | NA | TRBJ2-1 | TRBV24-1 | CATSDPQGGSRNEQFF | TGTGCCACCAGTGATCCCCAGGGGGGGTCTAGGAATGAGCAGTTCTTC
NA | NA | TRBJ2-3 | TRBV4-2 | CASSQGEADTQYF | TGTGCCAGCAGCCAAGGCGAGGCAGATACGCAGTATTTT
NA | NA | TRBJ2-3 | TRBV13 | CASSLFSTDTQYF | TGTGCCAGCAGCTTATTTTCAACAGATACGCAGTATTTT
TRBD1 | NA | TRBJ2-1 | TRBV20-1 | CSAYRDRVVNEQFF | TGCAGTGCTTACCGGGACAGGGTAGTCAATGAGCAGTTCTTC
TRBD1 | NA | TRBJ1-4 | TRBV7-9 | CASSLGQGPSEKLFF | TGTGCCAGCAGCTTGGGACAGGGCCCTAGTGAAAAACTGTTTTTT
NA | NA | TRBJ1-2 | TRBV3-1 | CASSPRRQSSYDGGYTF | TGTGCCAGCAGCCCTCGGCGACAATCCTCCTATGATGGCGGCTACACCTTC
TRBD1 | NA | TRBJ1-6 | TRBV7-9 | CASSYAATGVNSPLHF | TGTGCCAGCAGTTATGCCGCGACAGGGGTTAATTCACCCCTCCACTTT
NA | NA | TRBJ1-6 | TRBV3-1 | CASSQLVLSTSSYNSPLHF | TGTGCCAGCAGCCAATTAGTTTTGTCAACCAGCTCCTATAATTCACCCCTCCACTTT
TRBD2 | NA | TRBJ2-3 | TRBV20-1 | CSAIILAGVPDTQYF | TGCAGTGCTATAATACTAGCGGGGGTTCCAGATACGCAGTATTTT
TRBD2 | few | TRBJ2-1 | TRBV4-2 | CASSQYRGGKNEQFF | TGTGCCAGCAGCCAATACCGGGGGGGCAAGAATGAGCAGTTCTTC
NA | NA | TRBJ1-1 | TRBV28 | CASQEMGRAFF | TGTGCCAGCCAAGAAATGGGACGAGCTTTCTTT
TRBD1 | NA | TRBJ1-2 | TRBV5-6 | CASRGDSGGFGYTF | TGTGCCAGCAGGGGGGACAGCGGGGGATTCGGCTACACCTTC
NA | once | TRBJ2-2 | TRBV20-1 | CSAKAGHLTGELFF | TGCAGTGCTAAAGCGGGACACCTAACCGGGGAGCTGTTTTTT
NA | once | TRBJ1-2 | TRBV3-1 | CASSQGTPNANYGYTF | TGTGCCAGCAGCCAAGGGACTCCTAACGCTAACTATGGCTACACCTTC
NA | NA | TRBJ1-2 | TRBV19 | CASTGTTKSYGYTF | TGTGCCAGTACCGGGACGACGAAATCCTATGGCTACACCTTC
TRBD2 | NA | TRBJ2-5 | TRBV19 | CASSSGTSATQYF | TGTGCCAGTAGTTCCGGGACTAGCGCGACCCAGTACTTC
NA | few | TRBJ1-5 | TRBV28 | CASSLTGGGNQPQHF | TGTGCCAGCAGTTTAACCGGAGGAGGGAATCAGCCCCAGCATTTT
NA | once | TRBJ2-7 | TRBV3-1 | CASSHIGINEQYF | TGTGCCAGCAGCCATATAGGGATAAACGAGCAGTACTTC
NA | NA | TRBJ2-2 | TRBV5-1 | CASSLMGTVTGELFF | TGCGCCAGCAGCTTGATGGGGACCGTCACCGGGGAGCTGTTTTTT
NA | NA | TRBJ1-6 | TRBV6-2/TRBV6-3 | CASIPDSNHSPLHF | TGTGCCAGCATTCCTGACAGCAACCATTCACCCCTCCACTTT
NA | NA | TRBJ1-1 | TRBV5-1 | CASSVVGVAGNTEAFF | TGCGCCAGCAGCGTCGTGGGGGTGGCGGGAAACACTGAAGCTTTCTTT
NA | NA | TRBJ2-2 | TRBV5-1 | CASSLDFLNTGELFF | TGCGCCAGCAGCTTGGACTTCCTGAACACCGGGGAGCTGTTTTTT
NA | NA | TRBJ1-4 | TRBV6-5 | CASRVRALGEKLFF | TGTGCCAGCAGGGTGAGGGCCCTTGGTGAAAAACTGTTTTTT
NA | NA | TRBJ1-6 | TRBV4-2 | CASSQEKTGTGSPLHF | TGTGCCAGCAGCCAAGAAAAAACTGGGACGGGTTCACCCCTCCACTTT
TRBD1 | NA | TRBJ1-5 | TRBV7-2 | CASSFTGGGGQPQHF | TGTGCCAGCAGTTTCACAGGGGGCGGGGGTCAGCCCCAGCATTTT
NA | NA | TRBJ2-5 | TRBV6-6 | CASSYPLGTQYF | TGTGCCAGCAGTTACCCCCTGGGGACCCAGTACTTC
NA | NA | TRBJ2-1 | TRBV11-2 | CASSLKGGGIEQFF | TGTGCCAGCAGCTTAAAAGGGGGGGGAATTGAGCAGTTCTTC
TRBD1 | NA | TRBJ2-1 | TRBV7-8 | CASSSSGTGGREQFF | TGTGCCAGCAGCTCGTCCGGGACAGGGGGCAGGGAGCAGTTCTTC
NA | few | TRBJ1-5 | TRBV7-6 | CASSPQGYQPQHF | TGTGCCAGCAGCCCTCAGGGTTACCAGCCCCAGCATTTT
NA | NA | TRBJ1-1 | TRBV5-1 | CASSLEAGTAFF | TGCGCCAGCAGCTTGGAAGCAGGGACAGCTTTCTTT
TRBD2 | NA | TRBJ2-3 | TRBV2 | CASRPAGAATDTQYF | TGTGCCAGCAGGCCAGCGGGGGCCGCCACAGATACGCAGTATTTT
NA | NA | TRBJ2-7 | TRBV19 | CASSIDRYYEQYF | TGTGCCAGTAGTATTGACAGGTACTACGAGCAGTACTTC
NA | NA | TRBJ2-5 | TRBV19 | CASNRERETQYF | TGTGCCAGTAACCGGGAGAGAGAGACCCAGTACTTC
TRBD1 | NA | TRBJ1-5 | TRBV19 | CASSSQGANQPQHF | TGTGCCAGTAGTAGCCAGGGGGCCAATCAGCCCCAGCATTTT